This T cell receptor (beta chain) was captured by sequencing in a study of shared clonotypes between healthy human individuals. Study-level points and caveats: Non-shared clonotypes displayed generation probabilities falling below those of clonotypes present in all four donors.

Of note for this clone: The target antigen is unknown.

Germline V lookup: CDR1 SGHVS, CDR2 FQNEAQ. The CDR3 consists of 18 residues. With V trimmed by 3 bases and J by 3 bases, 9 bases remained unmatched. Naive CD8 cells lacked CD45RO and underwent positive selection for CCR7, leaving out terminally differentiated effector memory CD45RA+ cells. Profiling relied on immunoSEQ multiplex PCR, and the TCRdb table lists in-frame clones only, not all of them. The table has some 2,100,000 clones, approximately 94% seen once. The gene calls are TRBV7-8 and TRBJ2-3; TRBD2 agrees at 13 bases. Sequencing was done on a sample of naive CD8+ T cells from PBMCs. The clonotype originates from a young man in good health. Some clones in this sample may be carry-over from other donors' samples. The CDR3 bases are TGTGCCAGCAGCTTCGGCCTAGGGACTAGCGGGGATACAGATACGCAGTATTTT. It is translated as CASSFGLGTSGDTDTQYF.